These 23 T cell receptor beta chains were all obtained from the same sample, sequenced in a study of T-cell reconstitution after alpha-beta-depleted transplantation in children. TCRbeta library construction was performed incorporating unique molecular identifiers. Each CDR3 protein gets one entry after TCRdb re-called the PCR reads with MiXCR. The sample consists of 500,000 to 600,000 distinct CDR3 sequences, 25% to 30% of them appearing once. The sequencing here drew on PBMCs, taken before TCRalphabeta/CD19-depleted stem cell transplant. The receptors originated from a boy in the first two years of life with Wiskott-Aldrich syndrome, due to receive a stem cell transplant.

CDR3 bases: TGTGCCAGCAGCACTCGGACTAGCGGGAGCCATGAGCAGTTCTTC. This translates into CASSTRTSGSHEQFF. The gene calls are TRBV7-2 and TRBJ2-1; 13 positions agree with TRBD2. Germline CDR1 and CDR2: SGHTA and FQGNSA. The junction had 6 bases not matched to a gene; V was cut back by 5 bases and J by 8 bases. CDR3 length: 15 residues.

The table lists this clonotype with a count of one. The chain is built from TRBV6-4 and TRBJ2-2; D may be TRBD1 or TRBD2 (5 bases each). The CDR3 length is 19 residues. Germline V gene data show CDR1 as MRHNA and CDR2 as SNTAGT. V was shortened by 5 bases and J by 0 bases, with 22 bases between the two germline ends. CDR3 region: CASSRPSWGYDTNTGELFF. The DNA for the CDR3 is TGTGCCAGCAGTAGACCAAGTTGGGGGTACGATACGAACACCGGGGAGCTGTTTTTT.

This clonotype was detected only a few times. The chain uses TRBV20-1 and TRBJ2-7; D ambiguous. The CDR3 is made up of 14 amino acids. The V end was cut by 0 bases, the J end by 6 bases, with 15 bases between. Germline V gene sequence: CDR1 DFQATT, CDR2 SNEGSKA (reference sequence). CDR3 in amino acids: CSARDIPGLREQYF. The DNA for the CDR3 is TGCAGTGCTAGAGATATTCCGGGCCTACGCGAGCAGTACTTC.

This clonotype was recorded many times. The chain is built from TRBV20-1 and TRBJ2-6; TRBD1 matches 7 bases. Trimming at V came to 4 bases and at J to 4 bases, leaving 7 bases not matched to a gene. The V gene's germline CDR1 is DFQATT and CDR2 SNEGSKA (reference sequence). This CDR3 is built from 15 residues. DNA of the CDR3: TGCAGTGCTACTCGACAGGGAACCGGGGCCAACGTCCTGACTTTC. Translating gives CSATRQGTGANVLTF.

The rearrangement links TRBV5-1 to TRBJ2-7, with 7 bases identical to TRBD2. The CDR3 length is 15 residues. After removal of 6 bases from V and 2 bases from J, the junction contained 11 bases not matched to a gene. Germline CDR1 SGHRS, CDR2 YFSETQ. CDR3 coding DNA: TGCGCCAGCAACGTGGTGGGACTACCGACCTACGAGCAGTACTTC. It specifies CASNVVGLPTYEQYF.

This clonotype was seen more than once but under ten times. The V gene is TRBV5-1, the J gene TRBJ2-5, with 7 bases that match TRBD1. The CDR3 has 14 amino acids. Per germline, CDR1 SGHRS and CDR2 YFSETQ. The V segment lost 4 bases and the J segment 5 bases; nucleotides outside the gene matches: 8. This chain's CDR3 is CASSEGGMGETQYF. CDR3 bases: TGCGCCAGCAGCGAAGGGGGCATGGGGGAGACCCAGTACTTC.

This clonotype was observed once. The chain joins TRBV11-2 to TRBJ2-3, with D hard to call. Trimming removed 5 bases from V and 5 bases from J, with 14 bases in between. The germline gives CDR1 SGHAT, CDR2 FQNNGV. The CDR3 is 14 residues long. CDR3 coding DNA: TGTGCCAGCAGCCCCCTGCTAGTCGGAGATACGCAGTATTTT. Protein: CASSPLLVGDTQYF.

This clonotype was recorded once. The rearrangement uses TRBV18 and TRBJ2-7; TRBD2 agrees at 9 bases. This CDR3 is 16 amino acids long. Germline trimming cut 2 bases from V and 9 bases from J; bases unmatched to any gene: 14. Germline V gene data show CDR1 as KGHSH and CDR2 as LQKENI. The CDR3 DNA is TGTGCCAGCTCACCATTGGGAGCGGGGGGACTAGTTTTGCAGTACTTC. This gives the protein CASSPLGAGGLVLQYF.

This clonotype appeared a few times. The gene calls are TRBV10-3 and TRBJ2-2; D is possibly TRBD2 (6 bases). Germline-derived CDR1 and CDR2 are ENHRY and SYGVKD. V was pared by 8 bases and J by 6 bases, with 13 bases between. The CDR3 sequence is 13 residues long. This chain's CDR3 is CAIAGRGAGELFF. Written as DNA, the CDR3 is TGTGCCATCGCCGGGAGAGGGGCCGGGGAGCTGTTTTTT.

This clonotype was seen a handful of times. The rearrangement links TRBV2 to TRBJ1-3; D remains ambiguous. Germline-derived CDR1 and CDR2 are SNHLY and FYNNEI. The CDR3 consists of 14 residues. Between the trimmed V and J ends, which lost 3 bases and 2 bases, there was a span of 8 bases. The CDR3 reads CASSEDGPGNTIYF. CDR3 sequence (DNA): TGTGCCAGCAGTGAGGATGGACCTGGAAACACCATATATTTT.

This clonotype was found a few times. The V and J genes are TRBV5-1 and TRBJ2-3; 7 nucleotides line up with TRBD1. This CDR3 comprises 14 residues. J lost 1 base, V lost 4 bases, and 3 bases had no gene match. Germline CDR1 and CDR2: SGHRS and YFSETQ. CDR3 protein: CASSHGTGTDTQYF. CDR3 DNA: TGCGCCAGCAGCCACGGGACAGGCACAGATACGCAGTATTTT.

This clonotype was seen ten or more times. This chain connects TRBV5-1 to TRBJ2-5, with TRBD1 as a possible D gene (5 bases). CDR1 is SGHRS, CDR2 YFSETQ, per germline. Trimming removed 0 bases from V and 5 bases from J, with 8 bases in between. The CDR3 is 13 amino acids. The CDR3, as DNA: TGCGCCAGCAGCTTGGGGACACTGGAGACCCAGTACTTC. Residues: CASSLGTLETQYF.

This rearrangement joins TRBV7-2 to TRBJ2-3; D unclear. CDR3 length: 14 amino acids. Germline lookup yields CDR1 SGHTA and CDR2 FQGNSA. Trimming took off 5 bases at V and 6 bases at J, with 15 bases between the two ends. CDR3 protein: CASSPNLASDTQYF. The CDR3, as DNA: TGTGCCAGCAGCCCCAACCTTGCGTCGGATACGCAGTATTTT.

This clonotype showed up many times. This chain links TRBV5-1 with TRBJ2-5; D not resolved. The CDR3 spans 13 residues. V was cut by 0 bases and J by 1 base, with 4 bases left in between. Germline V gene data show CDR1 as SGHRS and CDR2 as YFSETQ. The CDR3 sequence is CASSLDPQETQYF. The CDR3 DNA follows: TGCGCCAGCAGCTTGGATCCCCAAGAGACCCAGTACTTC.

The V call is TRBV28, the J call TRBJ2-5, with 8 bases matching TRBD2. This CDR3 has 15 amino acids. Germline V gene sequence: CDR1 MDHEN, CDR2 SYDVKM. V lost 3 bases to trimming and J lost 7 bases; unmatched junction nucleotides: 10. CDR3 DNA: TGTGCCAGCAGTTTGAATCTGTCGGGAGGGTGGACCCAGTACTTC. This translates into CASSLNLSGGWTQYF.

The chain links TRBV2 to TRBJ2-1, with D unclear. CDR1 and CDR2 from the germline V gene are SNHLY and FYNNEI. The CDR3 runs to 13 residues. The V end lost 6 bases, the J end lost 10 bases, and 16 bases lay between the germline ends. As DNA, the CDR3 is TGTGCCAGCAGGTTATTATACTCTGGCGAGCAGTTCTTC. This encodes CASRLLYSGEQFF. The full variable domain, completed using reference TRBV2 and TRBJ2-1, is EPEVTQTPSHQVTQMGQEVILRCVPISNHLYFYWYRQILGQKVEFLVSFYNNEISEKSEIFDDQFSVERPDGSNFTLKIRSTKLEDSAMYFCASRLLYSGEQFFGPGTRLTVL.

CDR3 in amino acids: CASSPKRGELYNEQFF. The CDR3 nucleotides read TGTGCCAGCAGCCCCAAACGGGGGGAGCTCTACAATGAGCAGTTCTTC. The chain has TRBV7-9 and TRBJ2-1; 7 bases align to TRBD2. The CDR3 is 16 residues long. Germline V gene sequence: CDR1 SEHNR, CDR2 FQNEAQ (reference sequence). The trim removed 5 bases at V and 3 bases at J, leaving 10 bases unmatched.

The chain couples TRBV29-1 to TRBJ2-7; D might be TRBD1 (6 bases). Trimming took off 7 bases at V and 3 bases at J, with 10 bases between the two ends. Germline assignment: CDR1 SQVTM and CDR2 ANQGSEA. CDR3 length equals 11 residues. The CDR3 protein is CSAWTDYEQYF. The CDR3 nucleotides read TGCAGCGCATGGACAGACTACGAGCAGTACTTC.

This clonotype was counted at least ten times. J is TRBJ2-2 and V is TRBV5-1; possibly TRBD1 for D (5 bases). The CDR3 is made up of 15 amino acids. Germline V CDR1 and CDR2: SGHRS, YFSETQ. V was clipped by 1 base and J by 1 base, with 8 bases between them. The CDR3 nucleotides read TGCGCCAGCAGCTTGCGGCAGGGGAACACCGGGGAGCTGTTTTTT. Translated: CASSLRQGNTGELFF.

This clonotype appeared a few times. V usage is TRBV12-3 or TRBV12-4 and J usage is TRBJ2-2, with D unresolved. Between the trimmed V and J ends, which lost 10 bases and 7 bases, there was a span of 13 bases. The CDR3 loop spans 12 amino acids. The CDR3 DNA follows: TGTGCCACCTTCGTCTCGAACGGGGAGCTGTTTTTT. It translates to CATFVSNGELFF.

This clonotype was detected a few times. V is TRBV12-3 or TRBV12-4 and J is TRBJ2-7, with D possibly being TRBD1 (6 bases). Deletions cut 6 bases from V and 2 bases from J, with 14 bases between. The CDR3 covers 14 residues. The CDR3 sequence is CASREETGTYEQYF. For the CDR3, the DNA is TGTGCCAGCAGGGAGGAGACAGGCACCTACGAGCAGTACTTC.

Only a few counts were recorded for this clonotype. The rearrangement joins TRBV20-1 to TRBJ2-5; D is ambiguous. Germline V gene lookup returns CDR1 DFQATT and CDR2 SNEGSKA (reference sequence). The CDR3 covers 14 residues. V shed 0 bases and J shed 1 base, with 9 bases lying between them. CDR3 amino acids: CSARDWAVQETQYF. CDR3 coding DNA: TGCAGTGCTAGAGATTGGGCAGTCCAAGAGACCCAGTACTTC.

V gene TRBV6-1 combines with J gene TRBJ1-1; TRBD1 aligns across 8 bases. V shed 8 bases, J shed 5 bases, and the junction held 7 bases outside the gene matches. In germline, CDR1 is MNHNS, CDR2 SASEGT. This CDR3 is built from 13 residues. Written as DNA, the CDR3 is TGTGCCAGCGGTGTCAGGGGGCTAACTGAAGCTTTCTTT. Translation: CASGVRGLTEAFF.